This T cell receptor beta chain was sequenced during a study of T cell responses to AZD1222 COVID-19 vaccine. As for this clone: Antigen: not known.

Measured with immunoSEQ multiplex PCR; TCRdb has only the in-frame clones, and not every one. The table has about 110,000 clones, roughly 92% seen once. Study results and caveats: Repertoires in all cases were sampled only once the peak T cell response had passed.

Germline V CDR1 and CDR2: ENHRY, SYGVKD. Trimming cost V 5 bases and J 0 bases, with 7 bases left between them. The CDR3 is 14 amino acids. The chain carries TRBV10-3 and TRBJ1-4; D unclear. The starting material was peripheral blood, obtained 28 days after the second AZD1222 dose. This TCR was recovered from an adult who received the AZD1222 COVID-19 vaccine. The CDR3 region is CAISSVSTNEKLFF. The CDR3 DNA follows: TGTGCCATCAGTTCGGTTTCAACTAATGAAAAACTGTTTTTT.